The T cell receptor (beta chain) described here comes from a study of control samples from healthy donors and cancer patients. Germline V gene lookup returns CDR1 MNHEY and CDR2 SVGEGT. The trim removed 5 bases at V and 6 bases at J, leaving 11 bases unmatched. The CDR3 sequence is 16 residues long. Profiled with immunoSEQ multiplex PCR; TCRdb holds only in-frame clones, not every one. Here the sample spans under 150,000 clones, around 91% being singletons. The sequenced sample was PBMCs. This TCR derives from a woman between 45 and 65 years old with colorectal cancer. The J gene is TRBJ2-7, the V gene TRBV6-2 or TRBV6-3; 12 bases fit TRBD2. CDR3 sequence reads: CASSSVGLAGFREQYF. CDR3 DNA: TGTGCCAGCAGTAGCGTAGGACTAGCGGGATTCCGCGAGCAGTACTTC.